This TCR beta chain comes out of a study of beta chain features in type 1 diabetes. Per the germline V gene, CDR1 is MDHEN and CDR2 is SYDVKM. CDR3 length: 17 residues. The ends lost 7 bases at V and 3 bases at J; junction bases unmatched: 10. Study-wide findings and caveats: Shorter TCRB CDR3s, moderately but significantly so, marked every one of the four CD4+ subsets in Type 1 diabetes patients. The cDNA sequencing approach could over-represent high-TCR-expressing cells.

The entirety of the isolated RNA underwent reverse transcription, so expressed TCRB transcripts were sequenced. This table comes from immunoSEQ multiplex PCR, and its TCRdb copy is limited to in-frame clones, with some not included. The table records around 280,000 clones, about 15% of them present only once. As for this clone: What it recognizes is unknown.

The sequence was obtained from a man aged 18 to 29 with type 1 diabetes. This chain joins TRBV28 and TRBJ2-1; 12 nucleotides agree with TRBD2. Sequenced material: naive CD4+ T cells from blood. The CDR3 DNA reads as TGTGCCAGCACCACATTGGGACTAGCGGGCTTCTACAATGAGCAGTTCTTC. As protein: CASTTLGLAGFYNEQFF.